The rows below give T cell receptor beta chains drawn from one sample of a study of cytomegalovirus exposure and HLA in healthy donors. Generated by immunoSEQ multiplex PCR, the TCRdb table keeps only in-frame clones and is missing some. Here the sample table reports approximately 110,000 clones. The sample consisted of PBMCs. These receptors all come from a man aged 25-40 years in good health and CMV-seronegative. Both conserved end residues are part of each CDR3. Fields, in order: D gene, V gene, J gene, CDR3 protein, CDR3 DNA. D genes are given only for firm matches.

D gene: NA
V gene: TRBV11-2
J gene: TRBJ2-7
CDR3 protein: CASSRSGFAYEQYF
CDR3 DNA: TGTGCCAGCAGCCGGTCGGGGTTTGCCTACGAGCAGTACTTC

D gene: TRBD2
V gene: TRBV9
J gene: TRBJ2-1
CDR3 protein: CASSATSGRTDEQFF
CDR3 DNA: TGTGCCAGCAGCGCAACTAGCGGGAGGACCGATGAGCAGTTCTTC

D gene: TRBD1
V gene: TRBV5-6
J gene: TRBJ1-5
CDR3 protein: CASSMRTGQVGSNQPQHF
CDR3 DNA: TGTGCCAGCAGCATGAGGACAGGGCAGGTGGGAAGCAATCAGCCCCAGCATTTT

D gene: NA
V gene: TRBV7-9
J gene: TRBJ2-1
CDR3 protein: CASTPPTAYNEQFF
CDR3 DNA: TGTGCCAGCACACCGCCTACGGCCTACAATGAGCAGTTCTTC

D gene: NA
V gene: TRBV7-7
J gene: TRBJ1-2
CDR3 protein: CASSLLHRYYGYTF
CDR3 DNA: TGTGCCAGCAGCTTATTACACAGGTACTATGGCTACACCTTC

D gene: TRBD1
V gene: TRBV28
J gene: TRBJ2-2
CDR3 protein: CASRIQQGARTGELFF
CDR3 DNA: TGTGCCAGCAGGATACAACAGGGGGCGAGGACCGGGGAGCTGTTTTTT

D gene: TRBD2
V gene: TRBV27
J gene: TRBJ2-1
CDR3 protein: CASSIDLTSGIYNEQFF
CDR3 DNA: TGTGCCAGCAGTATTGATTTGACTAGCGGGATATACAATGAGCAGTTCTTC

D gene: TRBD2
V gene: TRBV2
J gene: TRBJ2-1
CDR3 protein: CATSGSSYNEQFF
CDR3 DNA: TGTGCCACCAGCGGGAGCTCCTACAATGAGCAGTTCTTC

D gene: NA
V gene: TRBV5-6
J gene: TRBJ1-1
CDR3 protein: CASSSGNTEAFF
CDR3 DNA: TGTGCCAGCAGCTCAGGTAACACTGAAGCTTTCTTT

D gene: NA
V gene: TRBV5-6
J gene: TRBJ2-7
CDR3 protein: CASSIGQLPTEQYF
CDR3 DNA: TGTGCCAGCAGCATTGGACAGCTACCTACAGAGCAGTACTTC

D gene: TRBD1
V gene: TRBV5-4
J gene: TRBJ1-1
CDR3 protein: CASHPYIRGTGNTEAFF
CDR3 DNA: TGTGCCAGCCACCCTTACATACGGGGGACAGGGAACACTGAAGCTTTCTTT

D gene: NA
V gene: TRBV28
J gene: TRBJ1-5
CDR3 protein: CASLMGGNNQPQHF
CDR3 DNA: TGTGCCAGTCTAATGGGGGGTAACAATCAGCCCCAGCATTTT

D gene: NA
V gene: TRBV27
J gene: TRBJ1-5
CDR3 protein: CASSRGTSSNQPQHF
CDR3 DNA: TGTGCCAGCAGTAGAGGGACATCTAGCAATCAGCCCCAGCATTTT

D gene: NA
V gene: TRBV19
J gene: TRBJ2-6
CDR3 protein: CASSVRETSGANVLTF
CDR3 DNA: TGTGCCAGTAGTGTTCGGGAGACCTCTGGGGCCAACGTCCTGACTTTC

D gene: TRBD1
V gene: TRBV5-4
J gene: TRBJ1-1
CDR3 protein: CASSLGNRGTEAFF
CDR3 DNA: TGTGCCAGCAGCTTGGGAAACAGGGGAACTGAAGCTTTCTTT

D gene: NA
V gene: TRBV5-1
J gene: TRBJ2-7
CDR3 protein: CASRLSAGYEQYF
CDR3 DNA: TGCGCCAGCAGACTCTCGGCGGGCTACGAGCAGTACTTC

D gene: TRBD2
V gene: TRBV27
J gene: TRBJ2-1
CDR3 protein: CASSLLGRTSGFYNEQFF
CDR3 DNA: TGTGCCAGCAGTTTACTAGGGAGGACTAGCGGGTTCTACAATGAGCAGTTCTTC

D gene: TRBD2
V gene: TRBV6-5
J gene: TRBJ2-7
CDR3 protein: CASRAGGGYEQYF
CDR3 DNA: TGTGCCAGCAGAGCGGGAGGCGGGTACGAGCAGTACTTC

D gene: TRBD2
V gene: TRBV5-1
J gene: TRBJ2-3
CDR3 protein: CASSFQLAGGADTQYF
CDR3 DNA: TGCGCCAGCAGCTTCCAACTAGCGGGTGGGGCAGATACGCAGTATTTT

D gene: NA
V gene: TRBV9
J gene: TRBJ1-2
CDR3 protein: CASSVATEGNYGYTF
CDR3 DNA: TGTGCCAGCAGCGTAGCTACGGAGGGAAACTATGGCTACACCTTC

D gene: NA
V gene: TRBV5-1
J gene: TRBJ2-2
CDR3 protein: CASRVAVIRAGELFF
CDR3 DNA: TGCGCCAGCAGAGTAGCGGTGATCCGAGCCGGGGAGCTGTTTTTT

D gene: TRBD1
V gene: TRBV4-2
J gene: TRBJ2-3
CDR3 protein: CASSQDGQGAIDTQYF
CDR3 DNA: TGTGCCAGCAGCCAAGATGGGCAGGGGGCTATAGATACGCAGTATTTT

D gene: NA
V gene: TRBV28
J gene: TRBJ2-1
CDR3 protein: CASSSFGTNNEQFF
CDR3 DNA: TGTGCCAGCAGTTCCTTCGGGACAAACAATGAGCAGTTCTTC

D gene: TRBD1
V gene: TRBV30
J gene: TRBJ2-3
CDR3 protein: CAWSGTGGGSDTQYF
CDR3 DNA: TGTGCCTGGAGTGGGACAGGGGGCGGCTCAGATACGCAGTATTTT

D gene: TRBD1
V gene: TRBV27
J gene: TRBJ1-1
CDR3 protein: CASSSGGGAGGTEAFF
CDR3 DNA: TGTGCCAGCTCATCCGGCGGGGGGGCAGGGGGCACTGAAGCTTTCTTT

D gene: NA
V gene: TRBV5-6
J gene: TRBJ1-6
CDR3 protein: CASSLGRGIHSPLHF
CDR3 DNA: TGTGCCAGCAGCTTGGGTAGGGGAATACATTCACCCCTCCACTTT

D gene: NA
V gene: TRBV25-1
J gene: TRBJ2-1
CDR3 protein: CASKGDSYNEQFF
CDR3 DNA: TGTGCCAGCAAGGGGGACTCCTACAATGAGCAGTTCTTC

D gene: NA
V gene: TRBV7-9
J gene: TRBJ1-2
CDR3 protein: CASSLAQANYGYTF
CDR3 DNA: TGTGCCAGCAGCTTAGCCCAAGCAAACTATGGCTACACCTTC

D gene: NA
V gene: TRBV6-1
J gene: TRBJ2-7
CDR3 protein: CASSEVRRVLQYF
CDR3 DNA: TGTGCCAGCAGTGAAGTTCGGAGGGTGTTGCAGTACTTC

D gene: NA
V gene: TRBV6-1
J gene: TRBJ2-3
CDR3 protein: CASRAGGDTQYF
CDR3 DNA: TGTGCCAGCAGAGCAGGGGGGGATACGCAGTATTTT

D gene: TRBD1
V gene: TRBV6-1
J gene: TRBJ1-2
CDR3 protein: CASTGTGHGYTF
CDR3 DNA: TGTGCCAGCACCGGGACAGGGCATGGCTACACCTTC

D gene: TRBD2
V gene: TRBV28
J gene: TRBJ2-7
CDR3 protein: CASSDAGGATYEQYF
CDR3 DNA: TGTGCCAGCAGTGATGCGGGAGGCGCGACCTACGAGCAGTACTTC

D gene: TRBD2
V gene: TRBV15
J gene: TRBJ2-3
CDR3 protein: CATSRVPLAVITDTQYF
CDR3 DNA: TGTGCCACCAGCAGAGTTCCGCTAGCGGTTATCACAGATACGCAGTATTTT

D gene: TRBD1
V gene: TRBV7-2
J gene: TRBJ2-7
CDR3 protein: CASKTGKATYEQYF
CDR3 DNA: TGTGCCAGCAAGACAGGGAAGGCAACCTACGAGCAGTACTTC

D gene: TRBD2
V gene: TRBV7-9
J gene: TRBJ2-3
CDR3 protein: CASSAWTSGTDTQYF
CDR3 DNA: TGTGCCAGCAGCGCGTGGACTAGCGGCACAGATACGCAGTATTTT

D gene: NA
V gene: TRBV5-6
J gene: TRBJ2-3
CDR3 protein: CASSPRGGGYEDTQYF
CDR3 DNA: TGTGCCAGCAGCCCAAGGGGGGGCGGGTATGAAGATACGCAGTATTTT

D gene: TRBD1
V gene: TRBV9
J gene: TRBJ1-4
CDR3 protein: CASSVSGTGDEKLFF
CDR3 DNA: TGTGCCAGCAGCGTATCCGGGACAGGTGATGAAAAACTGTTTTTT

D gene: NA
V gene: TRBV4-2
J gene: TRBJ2-5
CDR3 protein: CASSQEFSGTLETQYF
CDR3 DNA: TGTGCCAGCAGCCAAGAATTTTCGGGTACGTTGGAGACCCAGTACTTC

D gene: TRBD2
V gene: TRBV28
J gene: TRBJ2-3
CDR3 protein: CASSSGGLAGPTDTQYF
CDR3 DNA: TGTGCCAGCAGTTCAGGGGGACTAGCGGGACCAACAGATACGCAGTATTTT

D gene: TRBD2
V gene: TRBV9
J gene: TRBJ2-1
CDR3 protein: CASSFGLADLYNEQFF
CDR3 DNA: TGTGCCAGCAGCTTCGGACTAGCTGACCTCTACAATGAGCAGTTCTTC

D gene: NA
V gene: TRBV6-1
J gene: TRBJ1-3
CDR3 protein: CASSYNPSGNTIYF
CDR3 DNA: TGTGCCAGCAGTTATAATCCCTCTGGAAACACCATATATTTT

D gene: NA
V gene: TRBV10-1
J gene: TRBJ2-1
CDR3 protein: CASSKTDRYNEQFF
CDR3 DNA: TGCGCCAGCAGCAAAACGGACAGATACAATGAGCAGTTCTTC

D gene: NA
V gene: TRBV28
J gene: TRBJ1-5
CDR3 protein: CASSLAGDNQPQHF
CDR3 DNA: TGTGCCAGCAGTTTGGCGGGCGATAATCAGCCCCAGCATTTT

D gene: NA
V gene: TRBV9
J gene: TRBJ1-2
CDR3 protein: CASSGTGLGYTF
CDR3 DNA: TGTGCCAGCAGCGGTACAGGGTTAGGCTACACCTTC

D gene: NA
V gene: TRBV4-3
J gene: TRBJ1-3
CDR3 protein: CASSQGRQAGNTIYF
CDR3 DNA: TGCGCCAGCAGCCAAGGTAGACAGGCTGGAAACACCATATATTTT

D gene: TRBD2
V gene: TRBV19
J gene: TRBJ2-2
CDR3 protein: CATCPSGKNTGELFF
CDR3 DNA: TGTGCCACCTGCCCTAGCGGGAAGAACACCGGGGAGCTGTTTTTT

D gene: NA
V gene: TRBV2
J gene: TRBJ1-2
CDR3 protein: CASTGVMGYGYTF
CDR3 DNA: TGTGCCAGCACGGGGGTTATGGGCTATGGCTACACCTTC

D gene: NA
V gene: TRBV7-2
J gene: TRBJ1-3
CDR3 protein: CASSQGGGRVGNTIYF
CDR3 DNA: TGTGCCAGCAGCCAAGGGGGGGGCAGGGTTGGAAACACCATATATTTT

D gene: TRBD2
V gene: TRBV5-6
J gene: TRBJ2-7
CDR3 protein: CASSLLAGLAGYEQYF
CDR3 DNA: TGTGCCAGCAGCTTGTTAGCGGGATTGGCCGGGTACGAGCAGTACTTC

D gene: NA
V gene: TRBV9
J gene: TRBJ1-1
CDR3 protein: CASSVVRGGSTEAFF
CDR3 DNA: TGTGCCAGCAGCGTAGTTAGGGGTGGATCGACTGAAGCTTTCTTT

D gene: NA
V gene: TRBV7-9
J gene: TRBJ1-2
CDR3 protein: CASSLTGQNYGYTF
CDR3 DNA: TGTGCCAGCAGCTTAACAGGACAAAATTATGGCTACACCTTC

D gene: NA
V gene: TRBV2
J gene: TRBJ2-3
CDR3 protein: CASSEEGSGWSTDTQYF
CDR3 DNA: TGTGCCAGCAGTGAAGAGGGTAGCGGTTGGAGCACAGATACGCAGTATTTT

D gene: NA
V gene: TRBV19
J gene: TRBJ1-1
CDR3 protein: CASSMAGQGFTEAFF
CDR3 DNA: TGTGCCAGTAGTATGGCCGGTCAGGGTTTCACTGAAGCTTTCTTT

D gene: TRBD2
V gene: TRBV11-2
J gene: TRBJ2-1
CDR3 protein: CASSLDRGASGRSSYNEQFF
CDR3 DNA: TGTGCCAGCAGCTTAGATCGGGGGGCTAGCGGGAGGAGCTCCTACAATGAGCAGTTCTTC

D gene: NA
V gene: TRBV11-3
J gene: TRBJ2-2
CDR3 protein: CASSPTAGRGELFF
CDR3 DNA: TGTGCCAGCAGCCCGACGGCGGGTCGCGGGGAGCTGTTTTTT